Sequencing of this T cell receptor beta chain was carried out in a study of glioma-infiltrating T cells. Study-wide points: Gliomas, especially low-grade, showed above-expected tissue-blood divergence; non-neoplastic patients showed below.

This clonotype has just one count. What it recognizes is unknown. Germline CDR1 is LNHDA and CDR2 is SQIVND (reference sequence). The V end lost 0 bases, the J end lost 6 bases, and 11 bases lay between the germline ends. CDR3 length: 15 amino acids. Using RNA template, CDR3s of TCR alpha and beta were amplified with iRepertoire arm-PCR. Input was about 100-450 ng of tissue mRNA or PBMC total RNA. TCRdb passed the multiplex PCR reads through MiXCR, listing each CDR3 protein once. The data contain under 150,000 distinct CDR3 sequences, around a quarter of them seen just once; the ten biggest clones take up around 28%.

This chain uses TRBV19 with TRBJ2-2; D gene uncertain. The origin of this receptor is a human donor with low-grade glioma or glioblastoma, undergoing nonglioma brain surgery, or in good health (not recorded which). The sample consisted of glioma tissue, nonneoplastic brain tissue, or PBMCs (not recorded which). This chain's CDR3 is CASSIEAVDAGELFF. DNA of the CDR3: TGTGCCAGTAGTATAGAGGCTGTAGACGCCGGGGAGCTGTTTTTT.